What follows are 11 T cell receptor beta chains derived from one specimen sequenced in a study of cytomegalovirus exposure and HLA in healthy donors. Primers for the PCR totalled 60 Vbeta and 13 Jbeta. The table came from immunoSEQ multiplex PCR; TCRdb's copy has only in-frame clones and leaves some out. The sample lists fewer than 180,000 clones, 70% to 80% seen once, with 6% to 6.5% in the top ten. Input material: PBMCs. The source of these receptors is a man aged 45 to 65 in good health and CMV-seropositive.

This clone turned up a few times. The chain uses TRBV6-1 and TRBJ1-2, with TRBD1 as a possible D gene (5 bases). V was clipped by 1 base and J by 3 bases, with 12 bases between them. The length of the CDR3 is 15 residues. The germline gives CDR1 MNHNS, CDR2 SASEGT. The CDR3 DNA follows: TGTGCCAGCAGTGAAGGGAGACAGCCCTACTATGGCTACACCTTC. This translates into CASSEGRQPYYGYTF.

The V and J genes are TRBV28 and TRBJ2-5; unclear D gene. The germline CDR1 and CDR2 sequences are MDHEN and SYDVKM. The length of the CDR3 is 12 residues. Trimming removed 1 base from V and 4 bases from J, with 4 bases in between. The CDR3 DNA sequence: TGTGCCAGCAGTTTATTCGGAGAGACCCAGTACTTC. Protein product: CASSLFGETQYF.

The chain recombines TRBV6-5 with TRBJ2-3; TRBD2 matches 7 bases. Germline V gene sequence: CDR1 MNHEY, CDR2 SVGAGI. V shed 7 bases and J 3 bases; nucleotides not matched to a gene: 7. CDR3 length equals 14 residues. DNA for the CDR3: TGTGCCAGCACTTCTAGCGGAGGGACAGATACGCAGTATTTT. This translates into CASTSSGGTDTQYF.

This clone has more than one count but fewer than ten. This chain uses TRBV6-5 with TRBJ2-7, with D perhaps matching TRBD2 (6 bases). Trimming stripped 6 bases from V and 5 bases from J, with 8 bases between. Germline V gene lookup returns CDR1 MNHEY and CDR2 SVGAGI. CDR3 length equals 11 residues. CDR3 bases: TGTGCCAGCAGGGAGCGGGACGAGCAGTACTTC. Translation gives CASRERDEQYF.

This chain uses TRBV5-1 with TRBJ2-7; a weak D match, TRBD1 (5 bases). The CDR3 runs 18 residues. Trimming shortened V by 2 bases and J by 2 bases, and 23 bases separated the two germline ends. Germline V gives CDR1 SGHRS, CDR2 YFSETQ. CDR3 in amino acids: CASSFEDTGGSYTYEQYF. CDR3 bases: TGCGCCAGCAGCTTCGAGGACACTGGTGGGTCCTACACCTACGAGCAGTACTTC. Full variable domain (outside the CDR3, taken from reference TRBV5-1 and TRBJ2-7): KAGVTQTPRYLIKTRGQQVTLSCSPISGHRSVSWYQQTPGQGLQFLFEYFSETQRNKGNFPGRFSGRQFSNSRSEMNVSTLELGDSALYLCASSFEDTGGSYTYEQYFGPGTRLTVT.

This clone was observed a handful of times. V usage is TRBV5-1 and J usage is TRBJ2-3; 9 bases align to TRBD2. V shed 3 bases, J shed 1 base, and the junction held 3 bases outside the gene matches. The germline CDR1 and CDR2 sequences are SGHRS and YFSETQ. CDR3 length: 15 amino acids. CDR3 region: CASSYLAGGTDTQYF. The DNA for the CDR3 is TGCGCCAGCAGCTATTTAGCGGGAGGCACAGATACGCAGTATTTT.

This chain connects TRBV6-5 to TRBJ2-7; D is uncertain. The CDR3 runs 14 residues. From germline, CDR1 is MNHEY and CDR2 SVGAGI. V was cut by 2 bases and J by 6 bases, with 14 bases left in between. CDR3 residues: CASSYDSSVGEQYF. CDR3 nucleotide sequence: TGTGCCAGCAGTTACGATTCGTCCGTCGGCGAGCAGTACTTC.

The chain carries TRBV7-8 and TRBJ2-7; 9 bases align to TRBD1. Germline V gene lookup returns CDR1 SGHVS and CDR2 FQNEAQ. Trimming took 5 bases from V and 4 from J; bases not matched to a gene: 3. This CDR3 is built from 13 residues. CDR3 sequence (DNA): TGTGCCAGCAGCCGGGACAGGGTGTACGAGCAGTACTTC. It translates to CASSRDRVYEQYF.

This clone was counted only a few times. This chain links TRBV13 with TRBJ1-6, with 9 bases that match TRBD1. Trimming took 6 bases from V and 9 from J; bases not matched to a gene: 6. There are 14 residues in the CDR3. Germline assignment: CDR1 PRHDT and CDR2 FYEKMQ (reference sequence). In DNA form, the CDR3 reads TGTGCCAGCAGTCGCCGGGACAGGGTTTCACCCCTCCACTTT. This encodes CASSRRDRVSPLHF.

The chain couples TRBV6-1 to TRBJ2-7; perhaps TRBD2 as D (5 bases). The ends were cut back, 6 bases at V and 1 base at J, with 16 bases in the middle. CDR3 length: 15 residues. The germline V gene has CDR1 MNHNS and CDR2 SASEGT. CDR3 residues: CASSLLPEGSYEQYF. In DNA form, the CDR3 reads TGTGCCAGCAGCCTACTTCCTGAGGGATCCTACGAGCAGTACTTC.

The chain combines TRBV5-1 with TRBJ2-2; a possible D gene is TRBD2 (5 bases). Germline V lookup: CDR1 SGHRS, CDR2 YFSETQ. V was clipped by 3 bases and J by 1 base, with 13 bases between them. There are 16 residues in the CDR3. CDR3 sequence: CASSSEVAGNTGELFF. The CDR3 DNA reads TGCGCCAGCAGCTCAGAGGTGGCGGGGAACACCGGGGAGCTGTTTTTT.